Listed below are T cell receptor beta chains from one sample, sequenced in a study of T cell responses to AZD1222 COVID-19 vaccine. Clones were read by immunoSEQ multiplex PCR, and TCRdb kept only the in-frame ones, dropping some. The profile shows 120,000 to 150,000 clones, roughly 93% of them singletons. The sequencing used peripheral blood, collected 28 days after the second AZD1222 dose. The receptors derive from an adult who received the AZD1222 COVID-19 vaccine. CDR3s include the opening cysteine and the closing phenylalanine or tryptophan. A D gene is named only where the DNA matches it firmly. Size tells how often a clone was seen (once, few, many) or the class of an expanded clone, and some rows leave it out.

v_call	d_call	clone_size	j_call	cdr3_nt	cdr3_aa
TRBV2	-	once	TRBJ1-4	TGTGCCAGCAGTGAATCAAGGGGGATACAGGGCTCGGATGAAAAACTGTTTTTT	CASSESRGIQGSDEKLFF
TRBV4-1	-	-	TRBJ1-2	TGCGCCAGCAGCCACCTAAAAAGCCGTGGGGATGGCTACACCTTC	CASSHLKSRGDGYTF
TRBV3-1/TRBV3-2	-	-	TRBJ2-2	TGTGCCAGCAGCCACCCCTTAAGGGGGGACGGCGGGGAGCTGTTTTTT	CASSHPLRGDGGELFF
TRBV6-5	-	-	TRBJ1-5	TGTGCCAGCAGCGTGAGCGTAACTAGCAATCAGCCCCAGCATTTT	CASSVSVTSNQPQHF
TRBV18	-	-	TRBJ1-2	TGTGCCAGCTCACGCTCGGGACGGGAGGATGGCTACACCTTC	CASSRSGREDGYTF
TRBV12-3/TRBV12-4	-	-	TRBJ2-1	TGTGCCAGCACGAGCTCCTACAATGAGCAGTTCTTC	CASTSSYNEQFF
TRBV28	-	-	TRBJ2-5	TGTGCCAGCAGACCTTATGGGGACTCTCAAGAGACCCAGTACTTC	CASRPYGDSQETQYF
TRBV7-9	TRBD1	-	TRBJ2-5	TGTGCCAGCAGCCTGGGACAGCTACAAGAGACCCAGTACTTC	CASSLGQLQETQYF
TRBV2	-	-	TRBJ2-3	TGTGCCAGCACGGGGGTCAGGAGCACAGATACGCAGTATTTT	CASTGVRSTDTQYF
TRBV19	-	-	TRBJ1-4	TGTGCCAGTCATGATCTGAGGGGTGAAAAACTGTTTTTT	CASHDLRGEKLFF
TRBV5-6	-	-	TRBJ1-2	TGTGCCAGCAGCGATATCGGGAGGCCGGAGGGTAACTATGGCTACACCTTC	CASSDIGRPEGNYGYTF
TRBV19	-	-	TRBJ1-1	TGTGCCAGTAGTATGAGCTCCGGTCTTGGGAGCACTGAAGCTTTCTTT	CASSMSSGLGSTEAFF
TRBV18	-	-	TRBJ1-1	TGTGCCAGCTCAGGGGTAGTTCAAGGCGGCACTGAAGCTTTCTTT	CASSGVVQGGTEAFF
TRBV10-3	-	once	TRBJ1-1	TGTGCCATCAGTTATCAGGGGAGTGGGAACACTGAAGCTTTCTTT	CAISYQGSGNTEAFF
TRBV9	-	-	TRBJ1-2	TGTGCCAGCAGCTCAAGTGGCGATTATGGCTACACCTTC	CASSSSGDYGYTF
TRBV27	-	-	TRBJ1-2	TGTGCCAGCCTCCCGAGACAGGCCTCTCTGGGTGGCTACACCTTC	CASLPRQASLGGYTF
TRBV7-9	TRBD1	few	TRBJ2-1	TGTGCCAGCAGCCACATGAAGGGCCCGGGACAGAACTACAATGAGCAGTTCTTC	CASSHMKGPGQNYNEQFF
TRBV25-1	-	-	TRBJ1-6	TGTGCCAGCAGCCCATCAAATAATTCACCCCTCCACTTT	CASSPSNNSPLHF
TRBV7-6	-	-	TRBJ1-3	TGTGCCAGCAGCTTGTATGCAGCTAGCTTCTCTGGAAACACCATATATTTT	CASSLYAASFSGNTIYF
TRBV19	TRBD1	-	TRBJ1-1	TGTGCCAGTAGAAGGGACAGGGGCCTTTATACTAACACTGAAGCTTTCTTT	CASRRDRGLYTNTEAFF
TRBV19	-	-	TRBJ2-1	TGTGCCAGTAGTATAAGGGGGAACAATGAGCAGTTCTTC	CASSIRGNNEQFF
TRBV6-1	-	-	TRBJ2-5	TGTGCCAGCAGTGATGGGCCAGGGGAGACCCAGTACTTC	CASSDGPGETQYF
TRBV18	-	-	TRBJ1-4	TGTGCCAGCTCACCGAGGCAGTTCGCAACTAATGAAAAACTGTTTTTT	CASSPRQFATNEKLFF
TRBV29-1	-	once	TRBJ2-5	TGCAGCGTTAGCAACCCGGGAGTACCAGAGACCCAGTACTTC	CSVSNPGVPETQYF
TRBV6-4	-	-	TRBJ2-3	TGTGCCAGCAGTGAAGGCAGGGGAGTTGCAGATACGCAGTATTTT	CASSEGRGVADTQYF
TRBV3-1/TRBV3-2	-	-	TRBJ2-1	TGTGCCAGCAGCCAAGCCCTCGGGGAGGGGGCCCCTTACAATGAGCAGTTCTTC	CASSQALGEGAPYNEQFF
TRBV28	-	-	TRBJ2-5	TGTGCCAGCAGTAGACTTGAGGGTACAGAGACCCAGTACTTC	CASSRLEGTETQYF
TRBV2	-	-	TRBJ2-2	TGTGCCAGCAGTTACGTCACAGGGTCCGGGGAGCTGTTTTTT	CASSYVTGSGELFF
TRBV15	-	-	TRBJ2-2	TGTGCCAGTCGTTTGGACAGAACGAACACCGGGGAGCTGTTTTTT	CASRLDRTNTGELFF
TRBV5-4	TRBD1	-	TRBJ2-1	TGTGCCAGCAGCTCCTCAAGCGGGACAGGGTCCCTCCATGAGCAGTTCTTC	CASSSSSGTGSLHEQFF
TRBV3-1/TRBV3-2	-	-	TRBJ2-5	TGTGCCAGCAGCAGGATGGCGAGGGATCAAGAGACCCAGTACTTC	CASSRMARDQETQYF
TRBV30	TRBD2	-	TRBJ2-1	TGTGCCCTTTCACGGGGGGCCTACAATGAGCAGTTCTTC	CALSRGAYNEQFF
TRBV14	-	-	TRBJ2-3	TGTGCCAGCAGCCAATCTCGGGCACCAACGCAGTATTTT	CASSQSRAPTQYF
TRBV11-2	-	-	TRBJ1-5	TGTGCCAGCAGCTTAGGTGATACTCAGCCCCAGCATTTT	CASSLGDTQPQHF
TRBV5-6	-	-	TRBJ1-5	TGTGCCAGCAGCCTGGGGGGCCCCCGAAGCAATCAGCCCCAGCATTTT	CASSLGGPRSNQPQHF
TRBV5-6	-	-	TRBJ1-2	TGTGCCAGCAGCTTGGATTCGGGGGCTGGAGGCTACACCTTC	CASSLDSGAGGYTF
TRBV28	-	-	TRBJ1-1	TGTGCCAGCAGTTCGTTTTTTCGTACTGAAGCTTTCTTT	CASSSFFRTEAFF